The 12 T cell receptor beta chains reported below all come from one sample, sequenced in a study of cytomegalovirus exposure and HLA in healthy donors. In the PCR, 60 Vbeta and 13 Jbeta primers were used. TCRdb's copy holds only in-frame clones and misses some; the assay was immunoSEQ multiplex PCR. This table has about 140,000 clones, around 90% appearing once. The sequenced sample consisted of PBMCs. The receptors derive from a woman in her thirties or forties in good health and CMV-seronegative.

The chain is built from TRBV13 and TRBJ1-2; D is ambiguous. Trimming left V 5 bases short and J 3 bases short, with 13 bases between. CDR3 length: 14 amino acids. Germline assignment: CDR1 PRHDT and CDR2 FYEKMQ (reference sequence). CDR3 sequence: CASSTRTGDYGYTF. The CDR3 coding sequence is TGTGCCAGCAGCACCAGGACTGGGGACTATGGCTACACCTTC.

CDR3 sequence reads: CASSERAASTSGRAGTYEQYF. In DNA, the CDR3 is TGTGCCAGCAGTGAACGTGCGGCTTCGACTAGCGGGAGGGCCGGTACCTACGAGCAGTACTTC. The rearrangement uses TRBV6-1 and TRBJ2-7; the match to TRBD2 covers 14 bases. The CDR3 is 21 residues long. With 2 bases clipped from V and 2 bases from J, the junction kept 17 bases outside the gene matches. Germline V CDR1 and CDR2: MNHNS, SASEGT.

The chain has TRBV5-6 and TRBJ2-1; 10 positions match TRBD2. CDR1 is SGHDT and CDR2 is YYEEEE in the germline V gene. V trimming: 4 bases; J trimming: 6 bases; junction bases outside the gene matches: 13. The CDR3 loop spans 17 amino acids. CDR3 residues: CASSHGRGLAEINEQFF. CDR3 nucleotide sequence: TGTGCCAGCAGCCACGGACGAGGACTAGCGGAAATCAATGAGCAGTTCTTC.

This clone was counted once. This chain uses TRBV7-2 with TRBJ1-2; the D gene is possibly TRBD1 (5 bases). With 2 bases removed from V and 8 bases from J, the gap between germline ends came to 18 bases. The germline V gene encodes CDR1 SGHTA and CDR2 FQGNSA. The CDR3 covers 15 residues. CDR3 residues: CASSLRIGAEGGYTF. CDR3 in DNA: TGTGCCAGCAGCTTAAGAATTGGGGCGGAAGGGGGCTACACCTTC.

The genes are TRBV5-1 and TRBJ2-5, with 13 bases identical to TRBD2. Germline values: CDR1 SGHRS, CDR2 YFSETQ. Trimming at V came to 4 bases and at J to 5 bases, leaving 5 bases not matched to a gene. The length of the CDR3 is 15 residues. The CDR3 spells CASSATGLAGETQYF. The CDR3 region has the DNA TGCGCCAGCAGCGCCACGGGACTAGCGGGGGAGACCCAGTACTTC.

The genes are TRBV6-6 and TRBJ2-1; D might be TRBD1 (5 bases). The CDR3 is 13 residues long. Trimming removed 7 bases at V and 2 bases at J, with 9 bases between. Germline V lookup: CDR1 MNHNY, CDR2 SVGAGI (reference sequence). CDR3 DNA sequence: TGTGCCAGCATACAGGACCCCTACAATGAGCAGTTCTTC. Translation: CASIQDPYNEQFF.

V and J are TRBV28 and TRBJ2-5; weak D call: TRBD2 (6 bases). Judging by the DNA end, TRBJ2-7 fits better; the J call may be wrong. The CDR3 runs 12 residues. Germline CDR1 MDHEN, CDR2 SYDVKM. CDR3 sequence reads: CASREGSYEQYF. CDR3 nucleotides: TGTGCCAGCAGGGAGGGGTCCTACGAGCAGTACTTC.

The sample holds one count of this clone. The chain carries TRBV18 and TRBJ1-2; D gene unclear. The V gene lost 2 bases and the J gene lost 2 bases, with 12 bases spanning the gap. CDR1 is KGHSH, CDR2 LQKENI, per germline. The CDR3 consists of 15 residues. CDR3: CASSPMRYRNYGYTF. CDR3 DNA sequence: TGTGCCAGCTCACCAATGAGGTACCGGAACTATGGCTACACCTTC.

This rearrangement joins TRBV2 to TRBJ1-5; TRBD1 might be the D (5 bases). V lost 6 bases and J 7 bases, leaving 10 bases between the germline ends. Per the germline V gene, CDR1 is SNHLY and CDR2 is FYNNEI. The CDR3 contains 12 residues. The CDR3 protein is CASRITGQPQHF. The CDR3 DNA reads TGTGCCAGCAGGATCACAGGCCAGCCCCAGCATTTT.

V gene TRBV18 combines with J gene TRBJ1-3, with unresolved D. Germline loops: CDR1 KGHSH, CDR2 LQKENI. The CDR3 totals 16 residues. V was cut by 2 bases and J by 3 bases, with 14 bases left in between. The CDR3 sequence is CASSPVQAFGGNTIYF. CDR3 DNA sequence: TGTGCCAGCTCACCAGTCCAGGCTTTCGGTGGAAACACCATATATTTT.

This clone was recorded once. The genes are TRBV29-1 and TRBJ2-7, with D possibly matching TRBD2 (6 bases). This CDR3 contains 13 residues. V was clipped by 6 bases and J by 2 bases, with 14 bases between them. In germline, CDR1 is SQVTM, CDR2 ANQGSEA. The DNA of the CDR3 is TGCAGCGTGAGGGTAGCGGAAACCTACGAGCAGTACTTC. It yields the protein CSVRVAETYEQYF.

The V and J genes are TRBV10-1 and TRBJ2-7, with TRBD2 matching 14 bases. V shed 3 bases, J shed 7 bases, and the junction held 2 bases outside the gene matches. CDR3 length equals 14 residues. The germline CDR1 and CDR2 sequences are WNHNN and SYGVQD (reference sequence). CDR3 nucleotide sequence: TGCGCCAGCAGTGACGGACTAGCGGGAGGAGAGCAGTACTTC. It encodes CASSDGLAGGEQYF.